Given below is one TCR beta chain in context. This record belongs to a study of blood T cell repertoires in COVID-19. This table comes from immunoSEQ multiplex PCR, and its TCRdb copy is limited to in-frame clones, with some not included. The sample has 200,000 to 300,000 clones, approximately 80% seen once; the top ten hold about 2%. The CDR3 covers 14 residues. V gave up 3 bases and J gave up 2 bases, with 11 bases separating them. Germline V gene sequence: CDR1 KGHSH, CDR2 LQKENI. The rearrangement links TRBV18 to TRBJ2-7; a possible D gene is TRBD1 (6 bases). The material sequenced was peripheral blood. The receptor comes from a man aged 35 to 55 who had recovered from COVID-19. The CDR3 loop is CASSPGGQAYEQYF. In DNA form, the CDR3 reads TGTGCCAGCTCACCTGGGGGACAAGCCTACGAGCAGTACTTC.